One and the same sample provided the 26 T cell receptor beta chains below, sequenced in a study of CD4 and CD8 cells across lung adenocarcinoma regions (dated by TCRdb to the late 2010s). The library was produced with PCR. The reads were generated on a HiSeq X Ten. TCRdb itself trimmed the public reads at Q25 with fastp, ran MiXCR and retained productive beta chains. Rows matching on CDR3 protein sequence are summarized as one entry with the most common DNA and genes. The sample table contains approximately 13,000 distinct CDR3 sequences; only one count was recorded for 53% of them. The ten top clones hold about 35% of the sample. Specimen: CD8+ T cells from the center of a lung tumor. The cell subset or site tag for this specimen amounts to: tumor center region. The receptors come from a female donor with lung adenocarcinoma. The CD4 and CD8 labels of this study may be unreliable.

The J gene is TRBJ2-1, the V gene TRBV6-4, with TRBD1 matching over 10 bases. With 6 bases clipped from V and 6 bases from J, the junction kept 8 bases outside the gene matches. Per the germline V gene, CDR1 is MRHNA and CDR2 is SNTAGT. This CDR3 has 15 residues. The CDR3 DNA sequence: TGTGCCAGCAGCTGGGGACAGGGGCTTCGCAATGAGCAGTTCTTC. This translates into CASSWGQGLRNEQFF.

The chain has TRBV6-5 and TRBJ2-1; 9 bases align to TRBD2. CDR3 size: 14 residues. Trimming at V came to 1 base and at J to 9 bases, leaving 4 bases not matched to a gene. The V gene's germline CDR1 is MNHEY and CDR2 SVGAGI. CDR3 loop: CASSYYSGSFEQFF. CDR3 in DNA: TGTGCCAGCAGTTACTATAGCGGGAGCTTTGAGCAGTTCTTC.

The V gene is TRBV5-1, the J gene TRBJ2-1, with TRBD2 identical over 11 bases. The DNA end is more similar to TRBJ2-5, so the J call may be wrong. CDR1 and CDR2 (germline): SGHRS, YFSETQ. The CDR3 is made up of 15 amino acids. The CDR3 loop is CASSPRTSGQETQYF. The DNA for the CDR3 is TGCGCCAGCAGCCCGCGGACTAGCGGGCAAGAGACCCAGTACTTC.

The genes are TRBV6-1 and TRBJ2-2; no firm D call. Germline CDR1 is MNHNS and CDR2 is SASEGT. The ends were cut back, 5 bases at V and 6 bases at J, with 19 bases in the middle. This CDR3 is 16 amino acids long. The CDR3 sequence: CASSTQAGSRPGELFF. The CDR3 coding sequence is TGTGCCAGCAGTACCCAAGCTGGGTCGCGTCCCGGGGAGCTGTTTTTT.

The chain combines TRBV6-1 with TRBJ2-1; 7 positions agree with TRBD1. The trim removed 8 bases at V and 2 bases at J, leaving 15 bases unmatched. Germline loops: CDR1 MNHNS, CDR2 SASEGT. The CDR3 is 17 amino acids. CDR3 DNA: TGTGCCAGCCCCGATCGTTCAGGGGGTAAGGCCTACAATGAGCAGTTCTTC. Its protein is CASPDRSGGKAYNEQFF.

This clonotype was counted a few times. CDR3 in amino acids: CASRDRARTDTQYF. DNA of the CDR3: TGTGCCAGCAGGGACAGGGCGCGCACAGATACGCAGTATTTT. The chain combines TRBV6-1 with TRBJ2-3; TRBD1 matches at 8 bases. With V trimmed by 6 bases and J by 1 base, 3 bases remained unmatched. The CDR3 loop spans 14 amino acids. The V gene's germline CDR1 is MNHNS and CDR2 SASEGT.

The chain couples TRBV28 to TRBJ2-1; D remains unclear. V dropped 8 bases and J dropped 6 bases, with 5 bases sitting between them. Germline CDR1 is MDHEN and CDR2 is SYDVKM. The CDR3 is 10 amino acids. CDR3 residues: CASQANEQFF. CDR3 nucleotides: TGTGCCAGCCAAGCCAATGAGCAGTTCTTC.

The chain couples TRBV6-1 to TRBJ1-6, with TRBD1 matching over 7 bases. Germline V CDR1 and CDR2: MNHNS, SASEGT. V trimming: 6 bases; J trimming: 7 bases; junction bases outside the gene matches: 9. This CDR3 region has 15 residues. The CDR3 is CASSDAGGRNSPLHF. The CDR3 DNA reads as TGTGCCAGCAGCGACGCAGGGGGAAGAAATTCACCCCTCCACTTT.

The chain carries TRBV30 and TRBJ2-1; 11 bases are shared with TRBD2. With 3 bases clipped from V and 2 bases from J, the junction kept 6 bases outside the gene matches. Per germline, CDR1 GTSNPN and CDR2 SVGIG (reference sequence). The CDR3 totals 16 residues. The CDR3 loop reads CAWSPLLAGAYNEQFF. CDR3 coding DNA: TGTGCCTGGAGCCCCCTACTAGCGGGGGCCTACAATGAGCAGTTCTTC.

Concerning this clonotype itself: At one of its ends the junction is not consistent with the germline gene, which may arise from a read error. The chain carries TRBV10-2 and TRBJ2-3, with D possibly matching TRBD2 (7 bases). This CDR3 is built from 13 residues. Germline CDR1 and CDR2: WSHSY and SAAADI. The CDR3 DNA reads TGCGCAGCGGGGCCGGGGGCCAAAAACACTCAGTACTTT. It translates to CAAGPGAKNTQYF.

The rearrangement uses TRBV6-1 and TRBJ1-2; the D gene is possibly TRBD1 (5 bases). Germline assignment: CDR1 MNHNS and CDR2 SASEGT. The CDR3 runs 20 residues. The ends were cut back, 6 bases at V and 0 bases at J, with 29 bases in the middle. DNA for the CDR3: TGTGCCAGCAGGACCCGACTCCAGAGAGATAACAGGAGCGCTAACTATGGCTACACCTTC. Its translation is CASRTRLQRDNRSANYGYTF.

This clonotype was recorded once. The chain carries TRBV7-2 and TRBJ2-1; D gene unclear. The CDR3 consists of 14 residues. V lost 5 bases and J 6 bases, leaving 14 bases between the germline ends. The germline V gene has CDR1 SGHTA and CDR2 FQGNSA. CDR3: CASSPTRTSNEQFF. In nucleotides, the CDR3 is TGTGCCAGCAGCCCAACACGGACCAGCAATGAGCAGTTCTTC.

This clonotype showed up just once. The chain carries TRBV10-3 and TRBJ2-3, with D hard to call. V lost 10 bases and J lost 5, with 16 bases in between. This CDR3 spans 13 amino acids. CDR1 is ENHRY and CDR2 is SYGVKD in the germline V gene. Here the CDR3 DNA reads TGTGCCACCCTCTCCCCCTTCCTAGATACGCAGTATTTT. Translating it yields CATLSPFLDTQYF.

The chain employs TRBV14 and TRBJ2-2; possible D gene TRBD1, 6 bases. V gave up 4 bases and J gave up 7 bases, with 13 bases separating them. The CDR3 spans 14 residues. Germline CDR1 SGHDN, CDR2 FVKESK. This chain's CDR3 is CASSLGDIRGELFF. DNA of the CDR3: TGTGCCAGCAGCCTTGGGGACATCCGCGGGGAGCTGTTTTTT.

The V call is TRBV27, the J call TRBJ2-5, with 13 bases that match TRBD2. This CDR3 has 16 amino acids. J was trimmed by 5 bases and V by 6 bases; bases with no gene match: 9. Germline V gives CDR1 MNHEY, CDR2 SMNVEV (reference sequence). The CDR3 coding sequence is TGTGCCAGCAGCCGGACTAGCGGGAGAGTCGGGGAGACCCAGTACTTC. Residues: CASSRTSGRVGETQYF.

In its sample, this clonotype was seen a few times. The V call is TRBV7-2, the J call TRBJ2-1; D unclear. Germline V gives CDR1 SGHTA, CDR2 FQGNSA. Trimming removed 1 base from V and 11 bases from J, with 15 bases in between. The CDR3 runs 14 residues. CDR3 DNA: TGTGCCAGCAGCTTAGAGGACCCGCGGCCTCAGCAGTTCTTC. Translation gives CASSLEDPRPQQFF.

This clonotype appeared a few times. The V gene is TRBV6-1, the J gene TRBJ1-2; weak D call: TRBD1 (6 bases). Germline loops: CDR1 MNHNS, CDR2 SASEGT. V lost 8 bases and J lost 5, with 12 bases in between. CDR3 length equals 12 residues. The CDR3 region has the DNA TGTGCCAGCGGGGGGGCGCTATATGGCTACACCTTC. Its protein is CASGGALYGYTF.

As regards this clonotype: Because it lacks the conserved phenylalanine or tryptophan at the end, this CDR3 is likely a read error. The chain links TRBV6-1 to TRBJ2-5; D gene ambiguous. The DNA end is a closer match to TRBJ2-7, so the J assignment may be wrong. CDR1 is MNHNS and CDR2 is SASEGT in the germline V gene. The CDR3 spans 14 residues. The CDR3 coding sequence is TGTGCCAGCAGTGGCGGCCTTCACTCCTACGAGCAGTACCTC. The encoded protein is CASSGGLHSYEQYL.

This clonotype was detected once. The chain is built from TRBV10-3 and TRBJ2-1, with 12 nucleotides matching TRBD2. The J segment lost 8 bases and the V segment lost 1 base, leaving 9 bases of the junction unmatched. The length of the CDR3 is 17 residues. CDR1 and CDR2 (germline): ENHRY, SYGVKD. CDR3 protein: CAISELPSGGVSYEQFF. Here the CDR3 DNA reads TGTGCCATCAGTGAGTTGCCTAGCGGGGGGGTAAGCTATGAGCAGTTCTTC.

The chain joins TRBV7-2 to TRBJ2-5; D perhaps matches TRBD1 (5 bases). Germline CDR1 is SGHTA and CDR2 is FQGNSA. CDR3 length: 18 residues. V lost 0 bases and J lost 2, with 19 bases in between. In DNA form, the CDR3 reads TGTGCCAGCAGCTTAGCGAGACAGACCCTCAAAGGTCAAGAGACCCAGTACTTC. Residues: CASSLARQTLKGQETQYF.

The J gene is TRBJ1-2, the V gene TRBV10-3; D may be TRBD1 (5 bases). V was trimmed by 10 bases and J by 8 bases, leaving 14 bases between them. There are 11 residues in the CDR3. CDR1 ENHRY and CDR2 SYGVKD come from the germline V gene. The CDR3 bases are TGTGCCACTAAATCAGGGCCAGGCTACACCTTC. Its translation: CATKSGPGYTF.

This clonotype was observed a handful of times. The chain couples TRBV4-1 to TRBJ2-5; 10 positions match TRBD2. Germline V gene lookup returns CDR1 MGHRA and CDR2 YSYEKL. This CDR3 is 16 amino acids long. After removal of 6 bases from V and 11 bases from J, the junction contained 18 bases not matched to a gene. This CDR3 is CASRSLAGDALGEQYF. CDR3 coding DNA: TGCGCCAGCAGGTCCCTAGCGGGGGATGCATTAGGGGAGCAGTACTTC.

This clonotype was detected a few times. CDR3 sequence reads: CASSGVIGTEAFF. As DNA, the CDR3 is TGCGCCAGCAGTGGGGTGATAGGCACTGAAGCTTTCTTT. The genes are TRBV10-1 and TRBJ1-1; unclear D gene. CDR1 is WNHNN and CDR2 is SYGVQD in the germline V gene (reference sequence). The CDR3 consists of 13 residues. The V end was cut by 4 bases, the J end by 4 bases, with 10 bases between.

With respect to this clonotype: One junction end does not reproduce the germline sequence, and a read error may be involved. V usage is TRBV7-3 and J usage is TRBJ2-3, with D perhaps matching TRBD2 (6 bases). The CDR3 length is 15 residues. The V gene's germline CDR1 is SGHTA and CDR2 FQGTGA. The CDR3, as DNA: TGTGGCGCGGGGCTCAGGGCCCGTGGCACAGATACCCAGTATTTC. It translates to CGAGLRARGTDTQYF.

The chain couples TRBV6-1 to TRBJ1-4; D perhaps matches TRBD1 (5 bases). V was trimmed by 4 bases and J by 6 bases, leaving 18 bases between them. Germline V gene lookup returns CDR1 MNHNS and CDR2 SASEGT. The CDR3 loop spans 16 amino acids. DNA for the CDR3: TGTGCCAGCAGTGCACCGGTTACAGGTGTGGATGAAAAACTGTTTTTT. This encodes CASSAPVTGVDEKLFF.

This clonotype was counted between two and nine times. V gene TRBV6-1 combines with J gene TRBJ2-1, with 8 bases aligning to TRBD2. Per the germline V gene, CDR1 is MNHNS and CDR2 is SASEGT. There are 15 residues in the CDR3. J gave up 12 bases and V 0 bases, and 10 bases lay outside the gene matches. The CDR3: CASSEALLAGRGQFF. CDR3 in DNA: TGTGCCAGCAGTGAAGCGCTTTTAGCGGGAAGGGGGCAGTTCTTC.